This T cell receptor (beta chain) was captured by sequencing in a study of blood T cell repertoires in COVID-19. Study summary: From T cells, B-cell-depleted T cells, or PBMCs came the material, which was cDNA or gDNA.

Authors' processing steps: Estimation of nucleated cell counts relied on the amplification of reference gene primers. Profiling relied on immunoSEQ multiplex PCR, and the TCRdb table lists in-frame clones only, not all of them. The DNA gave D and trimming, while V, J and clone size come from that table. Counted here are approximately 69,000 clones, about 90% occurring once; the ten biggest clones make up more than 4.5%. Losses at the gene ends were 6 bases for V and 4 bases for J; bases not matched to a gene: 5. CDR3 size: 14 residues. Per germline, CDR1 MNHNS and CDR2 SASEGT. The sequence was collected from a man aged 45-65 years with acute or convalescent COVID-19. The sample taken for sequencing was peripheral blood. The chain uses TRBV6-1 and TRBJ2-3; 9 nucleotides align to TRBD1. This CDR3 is CASRGTGRSDTQYF. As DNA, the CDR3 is TGTGCCAGCAGGGGGACAGGGCGATCAGATACGCAGTATTTT.